This TCR beta chain comes out of a study of patients and donors after allogeneic stem cell transplantation. Germline lookup yields CDR1 LGHNA and CDR2 YSLEER. The CDR3 totals 14 residues. The junction had 7 bases not matched to a gene; V was cut back by 3 bases and J by 5 bases. From the RT-PCR reads, TCRdb called clonotypes with MiXCR, one entry per CDR3 protein. The sample lists 190,000 or so distinct CDR3 sequences, 41% occurring once. The sequenced material came from blood, either unsorted or a sorted T cell fraction (not recorded which). The V and J genes are TRBV4-3 and TRBJ2-7; TRBD2 aligns across 7 bases. This receptor was taken from a human donor who was either an allogeneic HSCT recipient or a stem cell or donor lymphocyte infusion donor (not recorded which). It is not recorded whose cells these are; they may come from a transplant donor. In DNA form, the CDR3 reads TGCGCCAGCAGCCAGTCTCTCGGGAGGCACGAGCAGTACTTC. Protein: CASSQSLGRHEQYF.